The source of this T cell receptor beta chain is a study of blood T cell repertoires in COVID-19 (dated by TCRdb to 2019 to 2021). As for the study more broadly: Samples from collaborators originated in the United States, Italy and Spain and spanned both the acute and convalescent phases of COVID-19. The prospective study material was composed of cDNA or gDNA derived from T cells, B-cell-depleted T cells, or PBMCs. Deeply sampled blood TCRbeta repertoires from subjects exposed to, actively infected with, or recovered from COVID-19 were included in the dataset. The repertoires were released in a freely available public database intended as a resource for research on the immune response to SARS-CoV-2. Samples were obtained from the ongoing ImmuneRACE study (first 160 participants) and from some 1,200 subjects provided by 6 global collaborators. Nearly every sample came with metadata listing a de-identified subject ID, COVID-19 status, age in years and sex. HLA class I and class II types, where available, came from metadata supplied by the sample provider rather than from assay-based typing.

TCRbeta CDR3 regions were amplified from genomic DNA by means of the immunoSEQ Assay, a bias-controlled multiplex PCR. As for how the authors treated the data: Nucleated cell counts per sample were estimated from amplification of reference gene primers within the assay. To quantify the absolute abundance of each unique TCRbeta CDR3 rearrangement, sequence reads were collapsed and filtered. Productive Simpson clonality was computed per sample as the square root of Simpson's diversity index over productive rearrangements. TCRdb's version of the immuneACCESS table is confined to in-frame rearrangements and falls short of the full clone set. An unresolved V gene accounts for under half of the shortfall where checked; the remainder is of unknown origin. That table furnishes V, J and clone size, whereas the DNA furnished D and trimming. The sample table lists about 250,000 clones, around 80% of them with a count of one. The top ten hold 25% to 35% of the sample.

As regards this clone: Its antigen is unknown. Per-base qualities were not stored, and no clone one base away is much larger.

Each collaborating institution followed its own protocols to collect whole blood in K2EDTA tubes. For TCRbeta analysis, collaborators shipped samples in one of three forms: frozen whole blood, isolated PBMCs, or DNA extracted from either of those sample types. The cysteine opens and the phenylalanine closes a CDR3 of 16 amino acids. The DNA shown is the 48-base CDR3, in frame from base 1. Unmatched junction bases come to 12, with V trimmed by 6 bases and J by 9 bases. In the germline V gene (reference sequence), CDR1 corresponds to SGHNT and CDR2 to YYREEE. What the work shows at the level of the full study, not this receptor alone: The quantity of clinical and demographic metadata differed by source and by participant and was supplied without curation.

The clonotype was recovered from a man in his forties or fifties with acute or convalescent COVID-19. Sequenced: peripheral blood. The chain is made from TRBV5-4 and TRBJ2-3; 14 middle bases align to TRBD2. The nucleotide sequence reads as follows: TGTGCCAGCACGGATCGGACTAGCGGGAGGCCGGGCACGCAGTATTTT. Its protein reads: CASTDRTSGRPGTQYF.